This T cell receptor (beta chain) was identified in a study of blood T cell repertoires in COVID-19. Study summary: Collection of acute and convalescent COVID-19 samples took place in the United States, Italy and Spain.

From germline, CDR1 is MDHEN and CDR2 SYDVKM. V lost 2 bases to trimming and J lost 7 bases, with 8 bases between them. The CDR3 extends over 12 amino acids. Sequencing was performed with immunoSEQ multiplex PCR; in TCRdb, only in-frame clones are kept and a portion is missing. The repertoire holds about 220,000 clones, roughly 84% seen once, with 2.9% in the top ten. This chain links TRBV28 with TRBJ1-1, with D possibly matching TRBD1 (5 bases). The TCR sequence derives from a man between 45 and 60 years old who had recovered from COVID-19. Sequenced sample: peripheral blood. The CDR3 sequence is CASSLGGVEAFF. The CDR3 DNA follows: TGTGCCAGCAGTTTAGGAGGGGTTGAAGCTTTCTTT. Combining the CDR3 with reference TRBV28 and TRBJ1-1 gives the whole variable domain DVKVTQSSRYLVKRTGEKVFLECVQDMDHENMFWYRQDPGLGLRLIYFSYDVKMKEKGDIPEGYSVSREKKERFSLILESASTNQTSMYLCASSLGGVEAFFGQGTRLTVV.